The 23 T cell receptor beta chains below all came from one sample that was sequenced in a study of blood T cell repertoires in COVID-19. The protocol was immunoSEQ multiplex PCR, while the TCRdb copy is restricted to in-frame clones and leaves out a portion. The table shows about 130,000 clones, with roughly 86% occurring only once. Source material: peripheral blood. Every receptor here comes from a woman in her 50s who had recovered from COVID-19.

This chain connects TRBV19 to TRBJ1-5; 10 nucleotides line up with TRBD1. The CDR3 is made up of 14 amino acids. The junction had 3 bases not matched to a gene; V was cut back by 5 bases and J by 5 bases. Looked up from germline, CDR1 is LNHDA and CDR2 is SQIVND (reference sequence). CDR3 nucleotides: TGTGCCAGTAGTGCGGGACAGGGGTATCAGCCCCAGCATTTT. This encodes CASSAGQGYQPQHF.

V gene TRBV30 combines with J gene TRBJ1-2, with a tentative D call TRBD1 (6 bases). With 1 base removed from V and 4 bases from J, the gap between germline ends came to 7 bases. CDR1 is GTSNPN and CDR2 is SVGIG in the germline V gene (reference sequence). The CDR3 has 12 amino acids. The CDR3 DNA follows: TGTGCCTGGAGTGAAGGGGGCTATGGCTACACCTTC. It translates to CAWSEGGYGYTF.

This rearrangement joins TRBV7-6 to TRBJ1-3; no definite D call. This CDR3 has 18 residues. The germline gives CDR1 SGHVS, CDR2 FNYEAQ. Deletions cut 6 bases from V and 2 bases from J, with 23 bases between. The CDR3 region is CASSRGLGSSGAGNTIYF. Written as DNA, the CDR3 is TGTGCCAGCAGTCGAGGGTTAGGCAGTTCGGGTGCTGGAAACACCATATATTTT. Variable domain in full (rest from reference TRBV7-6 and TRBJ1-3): GAGVSQSPRYKVTKRGQDVALRCDPISGHVSLYWYRQALGQGPEFLTYFNYEAQQDKSGLPNDRFSAERPEGSISTLTIQRTEQRDSAMYRCASSRGLGSSGAGNTIYFGEGSWLTVV.

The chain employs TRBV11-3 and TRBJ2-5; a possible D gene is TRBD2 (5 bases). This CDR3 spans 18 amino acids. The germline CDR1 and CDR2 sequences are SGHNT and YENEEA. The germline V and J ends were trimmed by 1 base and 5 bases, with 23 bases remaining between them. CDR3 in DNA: TGTGCCAGCAGCTTAGTGGGTTACGAGAGGGAGCCCGAGGAGACCCAGTACTTC. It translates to CASSLVGYEREPEETQYF.

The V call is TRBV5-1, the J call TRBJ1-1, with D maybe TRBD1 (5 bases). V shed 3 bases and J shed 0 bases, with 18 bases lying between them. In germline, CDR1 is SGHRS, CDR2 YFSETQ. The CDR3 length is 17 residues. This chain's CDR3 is CASSSNPPGGVNTEAFF. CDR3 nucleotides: TGCGCCAGCAGCTCAAACCCCCCCGGGGGGGTGAACACTGAAGCTTTCTTT.

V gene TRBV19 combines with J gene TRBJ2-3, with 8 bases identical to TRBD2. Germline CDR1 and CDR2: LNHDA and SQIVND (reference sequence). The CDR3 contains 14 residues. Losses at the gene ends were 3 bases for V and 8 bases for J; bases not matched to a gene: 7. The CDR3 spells CASSISGSYGTQYF. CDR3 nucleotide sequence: TGTGCCAGTAGTATCAGCGGGAGTTATGGTACGCAGTATTTT.

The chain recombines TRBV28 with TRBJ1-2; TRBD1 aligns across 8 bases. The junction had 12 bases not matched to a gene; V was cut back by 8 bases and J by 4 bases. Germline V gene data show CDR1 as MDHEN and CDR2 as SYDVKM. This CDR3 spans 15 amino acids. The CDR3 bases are TGTGCCAGCGGCAATCGGGACAGGCCTGGCTATGGCTACACCTTC. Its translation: CASGNRDRPGYGYTF.

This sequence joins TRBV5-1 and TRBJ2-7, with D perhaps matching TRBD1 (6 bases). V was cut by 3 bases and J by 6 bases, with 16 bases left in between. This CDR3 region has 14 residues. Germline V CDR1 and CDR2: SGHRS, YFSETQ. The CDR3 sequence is CASSSSTGSVEQYF. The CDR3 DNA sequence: TGCGCCAGCAGCTCCTCGACAGGTTCAGTCGAGCAGTACTTC.

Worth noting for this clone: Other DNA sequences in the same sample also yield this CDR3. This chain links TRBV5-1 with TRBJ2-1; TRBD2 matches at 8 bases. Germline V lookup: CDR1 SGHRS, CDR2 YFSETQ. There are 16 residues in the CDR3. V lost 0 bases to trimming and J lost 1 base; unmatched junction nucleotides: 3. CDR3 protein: CASSLGAGGSYNEQFF. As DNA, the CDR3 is TGCGCCAGCAGCTTGGGCGCGGGAGGATCCTACAATGAGCAGTTCTTC.

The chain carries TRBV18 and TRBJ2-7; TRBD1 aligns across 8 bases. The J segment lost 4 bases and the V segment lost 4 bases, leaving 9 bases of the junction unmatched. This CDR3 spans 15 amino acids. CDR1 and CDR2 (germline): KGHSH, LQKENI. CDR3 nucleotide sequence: TGTGCCAGCTCACAAGGCCAGGGGGCGGCGTACGAGCAGTACTTC. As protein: CASSQGQGAAYEQYF. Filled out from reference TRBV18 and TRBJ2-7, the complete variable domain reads NAGVMQNPRHLVRRRGQEARLRCSPMKGHSHVYWYRQLPEEGLKFMVYLQKENIIDESGMPKERFSAEFPKEGPSILRIQQVVRGDSAAYFCASSQGQGAAYEQYFGPGTRLTVT.

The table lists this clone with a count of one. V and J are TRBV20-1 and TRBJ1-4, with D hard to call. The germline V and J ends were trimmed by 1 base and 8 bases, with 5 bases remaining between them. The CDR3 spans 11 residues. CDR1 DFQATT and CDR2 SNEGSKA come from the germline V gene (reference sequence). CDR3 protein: CSARAQEKLFF. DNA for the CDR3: TGCAGTGCTAGAGCTCAGGAAAAACTGTTTTTT.

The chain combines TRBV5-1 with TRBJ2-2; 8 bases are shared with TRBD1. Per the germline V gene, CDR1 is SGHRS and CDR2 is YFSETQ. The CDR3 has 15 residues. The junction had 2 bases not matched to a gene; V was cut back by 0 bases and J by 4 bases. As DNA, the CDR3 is TGCGCCAGCAGCTTGGAACAGGGGGTCACCGGGGAGCTGTTTTTT. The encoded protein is CASSLEQGVTGELFF. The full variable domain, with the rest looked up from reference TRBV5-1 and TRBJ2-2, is KAGVTQTPRYLIKTRGQQVTLSCSPISGHRSVSWYQQTPGQGLQFLFEYFSETQRNKGNFPGRFSGRQFSNSRSEMNVSTLELGDSALYLCASSLEQGVTGELFFGEGSRLTVL.

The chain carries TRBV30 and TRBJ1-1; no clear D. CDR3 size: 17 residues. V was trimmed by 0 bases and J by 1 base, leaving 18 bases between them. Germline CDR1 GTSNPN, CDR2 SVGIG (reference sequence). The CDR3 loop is CAWSVRPGVSENTEAFF. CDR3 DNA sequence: TGTGCCTGGAGTGTTCGCCCCGGGGTTTCAGAGAACACTGAAGCTTTCTTT.

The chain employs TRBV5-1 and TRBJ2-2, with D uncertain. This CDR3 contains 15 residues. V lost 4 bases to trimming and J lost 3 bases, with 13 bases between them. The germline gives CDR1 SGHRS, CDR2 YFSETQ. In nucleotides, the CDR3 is TGCGCCAGCAGCGTTCGTGGTTCGGACACCGGGGAGCTGTTTTTT. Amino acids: CASSVRGSDTGELFF.

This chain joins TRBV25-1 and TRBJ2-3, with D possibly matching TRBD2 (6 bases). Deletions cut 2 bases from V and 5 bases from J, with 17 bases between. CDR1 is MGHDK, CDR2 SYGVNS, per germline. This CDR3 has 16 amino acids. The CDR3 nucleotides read TGTGCCAGCAGTGAAGCTGTGCGGGGACCCGGAGATACGCAGTATTTT. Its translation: CASSEAVRGPGDTQYF.

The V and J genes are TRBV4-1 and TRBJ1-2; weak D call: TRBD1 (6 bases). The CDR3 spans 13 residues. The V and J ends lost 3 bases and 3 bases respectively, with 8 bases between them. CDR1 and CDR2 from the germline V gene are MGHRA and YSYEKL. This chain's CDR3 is CASSQTGDYGYTF. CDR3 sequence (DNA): TGCGCCAGCAGCCAGACAGGCGACTATGGCTACACCTTC.

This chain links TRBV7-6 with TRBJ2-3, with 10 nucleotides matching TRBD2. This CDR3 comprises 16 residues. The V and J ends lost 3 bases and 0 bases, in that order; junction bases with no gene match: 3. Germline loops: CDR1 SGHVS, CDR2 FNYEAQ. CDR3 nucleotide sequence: TGTGCCAGCAGCTTGCTAGCGGGGGCCAGCACAGATACGCAGTATTTT. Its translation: CASSLLAGASTDTQYF.

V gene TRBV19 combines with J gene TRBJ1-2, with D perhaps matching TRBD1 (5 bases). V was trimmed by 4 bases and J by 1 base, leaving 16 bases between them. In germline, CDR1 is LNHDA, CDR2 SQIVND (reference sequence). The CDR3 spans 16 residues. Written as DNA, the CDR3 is TGTGCCAGTAGTAGCGTGGGGGGGGATCTTAACTATGGCTACACCTTC. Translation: CASSSVGGDLNYGYTF.

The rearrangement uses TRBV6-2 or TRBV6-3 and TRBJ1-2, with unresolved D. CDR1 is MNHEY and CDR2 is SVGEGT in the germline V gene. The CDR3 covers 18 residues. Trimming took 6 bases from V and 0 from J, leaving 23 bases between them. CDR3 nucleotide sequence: TGTGCCAGCAGCGACTTGGGAGCGAGTACTCTAGCTAACTATGGCTACACCTTC. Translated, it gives CASSDLGASTLANYGYTF.

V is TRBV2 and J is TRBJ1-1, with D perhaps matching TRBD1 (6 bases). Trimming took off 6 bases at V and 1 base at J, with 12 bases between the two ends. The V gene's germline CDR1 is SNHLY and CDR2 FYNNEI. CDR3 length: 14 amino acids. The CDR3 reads CASSGDTGNTEAFF. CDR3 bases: TGTGCCAGCAGCGGGGACACCGGGAACACTGAAGCTTTCTTT.

This chain's CDR3 is CASSFEPNTEAFF. CDR3 in DNA: TGTGCCAGCAGCTTCGAGCCAAACACTGAAGCTTTCTTT. The chain has TRBV7-9 and TRBJ1-1; D not resolved. The CDR3 has 13 amino acids. Between the trimmed V and J ends, which lost 3 bases and 2 bases, there was a span of 7 bases. Germline V gene sequence: CDR1 SEHNR, CDR2 FQNEAQ (reference sequence).

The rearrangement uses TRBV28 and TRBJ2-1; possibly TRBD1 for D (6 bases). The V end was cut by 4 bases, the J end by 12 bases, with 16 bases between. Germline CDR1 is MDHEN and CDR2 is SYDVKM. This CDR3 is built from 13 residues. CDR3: CASSWTVPPGQFF. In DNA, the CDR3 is TGTGCCAGCAGTTGGACAGTCCCCCCGGGGCAGTTCTTC.

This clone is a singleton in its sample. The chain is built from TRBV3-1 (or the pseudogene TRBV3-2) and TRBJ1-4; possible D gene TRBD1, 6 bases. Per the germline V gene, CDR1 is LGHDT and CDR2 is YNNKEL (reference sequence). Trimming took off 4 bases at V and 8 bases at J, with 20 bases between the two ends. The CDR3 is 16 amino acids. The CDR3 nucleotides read TGTGCCAGCAGCCCCAAAACAGGGAGATCCTCCGAAAAACTGTTTTTT. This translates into CASSPKTGRSSEKLFF.